The 4 T cell receptor beta chains below all came from one sample that was sequenced in a study of blood T cell repertoires in COVID-19. Profiling relied on immunoSEQ multiplex PCR, and the TCRdb table lists in-frame clones only, not all of them. The data contain around 100,000 clones, about 86% of them singletons. Sequenced sample: PBMCs or T cells enriched from blood (not recorded which). These receptors were collected from a woman between 45 and 60 years old who had recovered from COVID-19.

The chain's CDR3 is CATFQTGGITGELFF. DNA of the CDR3: TGCGCCACATTTCAGACAGGGGGGATCACCGGGGAGCTGTTTTTT. This chain uses TRBV5-1 with TRBJ2-2, with TRBD1 matching over 9 bases. The germline CDR1 and CDR2 sequences are SGHRS and YFSETQ. CDR3 size: 15 residues. The trim removed 9 bases at V and 4 bases at J, leaving 10 bases unmatched.

This clone was detected only once. The chain recombines TRBV10-3 with TRBJ1-2; 7 bases agree with TRBD1. The junction had 12 bases not matched to a gene; V was cut back by 10 bases and J by 1 base. This CDR3 region has 15 residues. Looked up from germline, CDR1 is ENHRY and CDR2 is SYGVKD. The DNA for the CDR3 is TGTGCCACCAGGGAACCGGGACAGATTAACTATGGCTACACCTTC. It yields the protein CATREPGQINYGYTF.

The V and J genes are TRBV28 and TRBJ1-4; the D is unclear. The CDR3 sequence is 14 residues long. CDR1 MDHEN and CDR2 SYDVKM come from the germline V gene. V was clipped by 3 bases and J by 4 bases, with 9 bases between them. CDR3 in DNA: TGTGCCAGCAGTTTTGAACAGATTAATGAAAAACTGTTTTTT. Amino acid sequence: CASSFEQINEKLFF.

V is TRBV19 and J is TRBJ1-4; weak D call: TRBD1 (5 bases). This CDR3 contains 15 residues. The V and J ends lost 4 bases and 5 bases respectively, with 14 bases between them. Looked up from germline, CDR1 is LNHDA and CDR2 is SQIVND (reference sequence). CDR3 protein: CASSRIQVLNEKLFF. The CDR3 coding sequence is TGTGCCAGTAGTAGAATACAGGTCCTAAATGAAAAACTGTTTTTT.